Below are 20 T cell receptor beta chains sequenced from a single sample in a study of human T cells and chemical hapten exposure. TCRdb itself ran the RACE reads through MiXCR, one entry per CDR3 protein. The sample lists around 350,000 distinct CDR3 sequences; around 5.5% were seen once. Regarding time point: pre-sensitization, week 0. The sample's treatment: therapeutic diphenylcyclopropenone sensitization with weekly scalp DPC. Sequences were derived from whole blood, sampled in connection with sensitization to the hapten diphenylcyclopropenone (DPC). These receptor sequences come from a woman younger than 35 with alopecia areata. Some clones in this sample may be carry-over from other donors' samples.

The rearrangement joins TRBV18 to TRBJ2-5, with D possibly being TRBD2 (5 bases). Germline V lookup: CDR1 KGHSH, CDR2 LQKENI. The ends were cut back, 5 bases at V and 3 bases at J, with 19 bases in the middle. CDR3 length: 16 amino acids. The CDR3 spells CASSKNARSSEETQYF. The CDR3 region has the DNA TGTGCCAGCTCAAAAAACGCAAGAAGTAGCGAAGAGACCCAGTACTTC.

Concerning this clonotype: The junction and the germline gene differ at one end; a read error may be behind it. The chain carries TRBV6-1 and TRBJ2-2, with D possibly being TRBD2 (6 bases). The CDR3 consists of 14 residues. Germline V gives CDR1 MNHNS, CDR2 SASEGT. CDR3 DNA sequence: TGTGCCAGCAGATATGACAGTTCTTCCGGGGGGCTGTTTTTT. It specifies CASRYDSSSGGLFF.

Note on this clonotype: Compared with germline, one end of the junction differs, possibly owing to a read error. V usage is TRBV6-1 and J usage is TRBJ2-5; D is ambiguous. CDR1 and CDR2 from the germline V gene are MNHNS and SASEGT. The CDR3 consists of 13 residues. The CDR3 sequence: CASSERNRAIGLF. The CDR3 DNA is TGTGCCAGCAGTGAAAGAAACCGGGCCATCGGCCTATTC.

Only a few counts were recorded for this clonotype. The chain combines TRBV6-5 with TRBJ2-3, with a weak D call TRBD2 (6 bases). Germline lookup yields CDR1 MNHEY and CDR2 SVGAGI. The ends were cut back, 2 bases at V and 1 base at J, with 10 bases in the middle. This CDR3 comprises 15 residues. The CDR3 here is CASSYGGARTDTQYF. Here the CDR3 DNA reads TGTGCCAGCAGTTACGGAGGGGCCCGCACAGATACGCAGTATTTT.

The sample holds many counts of this clonotype. The chain has TRBV10-3 and TRBJ1-5; possibly TRBD1 for D (5 bases). Between the trimmed V and J ends, which lost 5 bases and 2 bases, there was a span of 13 bases. The CDR3 is made up of 15 amino acids. The germline V gene encodes CDR1 ENHRY and CDR2 SYGVKD. For the CDR3, the DNA is TGTGCCATCAGTTCCGATAGGGGCGGCAATCAGCCCCAGCATTTT. It is translated as CAISSDRGGNQPQHF.

Turning to this clonotype: This may come from a read error, since a much larger clone is one base off. The CDR3 DNA reads as TGCAGCGTTTGGGAGGGTCCGGGAAGTGAGCAGTTCTTC. This codes for CSVWEGPGSEQFF. V is TRBV29-1 and J is TRBJ2-1; 7 nucleotides match TRBD2. The CDR3 is 13 amino acids. Germline CDR1 reads SQVTM; CDR2 reads ANQGSEA. J lost 9 bases, V lost 5 bases, and 10 bases had no gene match.

This clonotype was observed a few times. The rearrangement links TRBV7-9 to TRBJ1-4; weak D call: TRBD1 (5 bases). The germline CDR1 and CDR2 sequences are SEHNR and FQNEAQ (reference sequence). Deletions cut 5 bases from V and 4 bases from J, with 14 bases between. The CDR3 consists of 15 residues. CDR3: CASSPLGPNNEKLFF. For the CDR3, the DNA is TGTGCCAGCAGCCCTTTGGGACCGAATAATGAAAAACTGTTTTTT.

This clonotype was found a few times. The CDR3 sequence is CASSVTTDRGREETQYF. The CDR3 DNA follows: TGTGCCAGCAGTGTTACGACGGACAGGGGGCGGGAAGAGACCCAGTACTTC. The chain uses TRBV2 and TRBJ2-5; 11 bases are a match to TRBD1. The CDR3 has 17 amino acids. Germline CDR1 reads SNHLY; CDR2 reads FYNNEI. The ends lost 4 bases at V and 3 bases at J; junction bases unmatched: 10.

This clonotype showed up many times. The rearrangement uses TRBV7-2 and TRBJ2-1; no firm D call. Germline values: CDR1 SGHTA, CDR2 FQGNSA. The V end was cut by 1 base, the J end by 3 bases, with 19 bases between. This CDR3 contains 18 residues. The CDR3 bases are TGTGCCAGCAGCTTAGTCCCGCCTGGGGTCCCCTACTACAATGAGCAGTTCTTC. It codes for CASSLVPPGVPYYNEQFF.

This rearrangement joins TRBV29-1 to TRBJ2-3; 10 bases line up with TRBD1. Per the germline V gene, CDR1 is SQVTM and CDR2 is ANQGSEA. With V trimmed by 0 bases and J by 4 bases, 4 bases remained unmatched. CDR3 length: 15 residues. DNA for the CDR3: TGCAGCGTTGAAGATCTTGGACAGGGGGCAGATACGCAGTATTTT. Amino acid sequence: CSVEDLGQGADTQYF.

This clonotype was detected many times. The genes are TRBV5-1 and TRBJ1-4, with TRBD1 identical over 8 bases. Germline lookup yields CDR1 SGHRS and CDR2 YFSETQ. The CDR3 is made up of 15 amino acids. V dropped 5 bases and J dropped 4; count of bases not matched to a gene: 7. CDR3: CASRWRTGLNEKLFF. In DNA form, the CDR3 reads TGCGCCAGCAGATGGAGGACAGGGCTTAATGAAAAACTGTTTTTT.

The genes are TRBV27 and TRBJ2-7, with D uncertain. The CDR3 is 14 residues long. Germline CDR1 reads MNHEY; CDR2 reads SMNVEV (reference sequence). V was trimmed by 1 base and J by 7 bases, leaving 14 bases between them. CDR3 in amino acids: CASSLYPDPTEQYF. The CDR3 DNA reads TGTGCCAGCAGTTTATATCCGGACCCTACGGAGCAGTACTTC.

This clonotype was counted at least ten times. The gene calls are TRBV5-5 and TRBJ2-5, with D unresolved. V dropped 4 bases and J dropped 2 bases, with 9 bases sitting between them. Germline loops: CDR1 SGHKS, CDR2 YYEKEE (reference sequence). This CDR3 contains 13 residues. The CDR3 DNA reads TGTGCCAGCAGCCTACCGTTACAAGAGACCCAGTACTTC. Protein: CASSLPLQETQYF.

This clonotype was picked up a small number of times. The J gene is TRBJ2-3, the V gene TRBV6-5; D tentatively reads TRBD1 or TRBD2 (5 bases each). The CDR3 sequence is 15 residues long. Germline lookup yields CDR1 MNHEY and CDR2 SVGAGI. Trimming removed 4 bases from V and 1 base from J, with 12 bases in between. This chain's CDR3 is CASSFSRGGTDTQYF. In nucleotides, the CDR3 is TGTGCCAGCAGTTTCAGTAGAGGGGGCACAGATACGCAGTATTTT.

This chain uses TRBV12-3 or TRBV12-4 with TRBJ2-7; 9 nucleotides agree with TRBD1. The CDR3 consists of 15 residues. J gave up 6 bases and V 6 bases, and 12 bases lay outside the gene matches. The CDR3 bases are TGTGCCAGCAGCGCCGTGGGACAGGGAGGGGGCGAGCAGTACTTC. This translates into CASSAVGQGGGEQYF.

This clonotype was counted many times. The rearrangement links TRBV4-3 to TRBJ2-7; the match to TRBD2 covers 10 bases. The CDR3 contains 16 residues. V gave up 0 bases and J gave up 0 bases; unmatched junction bases: 2. Germline V gene lookup returns CDR1 LGHNA and CDR2 YSLEER. The CDR3 DNA reads as TGCGCCAGCAGCCAAGAACCTAGCGGGGGCTCCTACGAGCAGTACTTC. Translating gives CASSQEPSGGSYEQYF.

This clonotype was counted many times. The genes are TRBV2 and TRBJ2-5; tentative D call: TRBD1 (6 bases). Germline CDR1 SNHLY, CDR2 FYNNEI. The V and J ends lost 6 bases and 7 bases respectively, with 21 bases between them. CDR3 length: 15 amino acids. Here the CDR3 reads CASRPGQSSRRTQYF. CDR3 sequence (DNA): TGTGCCAGCAGACCGGGACAAAGCTCAAGAAGGACCCAGTACTTC. Based on the CDR3 plus reference TRBV2 and TRBJ2-5, the full variable domain is EPEVTQTPSHQVTQMGQEVILRCVPISNHLYFYWYRQILGQKVEFLVSFYNNEISEKSEIFDDQFSVERPDGSNFTLKIRSTKLEDSAMYFCASRPGQSSRRTQYFGPGTRLLVL.

The chain links TRBV5-1 to TRBJ2-3, with D perhaps matching TRBD2 (5 bases). This CDR3 comprises 15 residues. Per the germline V gene, CDR1 is SGHRS and CDR2 is YFSETQ. The V gene lost 3 bases and the J gene lost 3 bases, with 14 bases spanning the gap. CDR3: CASSSGNSGTDTQYF. The CDR3 DNA reads as TGCGCCAGCAGCTCGGGGAACAGCGGTACAGATACGCAGTATTTT.

This clonotype was counted ten times or more. The chain links TRBV6-2 or TRBV6-3 to TRBJ2-3; 9 bases are a match to TRBD2. V lost 2 bases and J lost 5; bases outside the gene matches: 11. Germline assignment: CDR1 MNHEY and CDR2 SVGEGT. This CDR3 is 17 amino acids long. This CDR3 reads CASSYNAGGALEDTQYF. The CDR3 coding sequence is TGTGCCAGCAGTTACAACGCGGGGGGGGCTCTTGAAGATACGCAGTATTTT.

The genes are TRBV4-2 and TRBJ2-1; no clear D. Germline V CDR1 and CDR2: LGHNA, YNFKEQ. Trimming stripped 2 bases from V and 1 base from J, with 9 bases between. This CDR3 is built from 15 residues. The chain's CDR3 is CASSQRLGSYNEQFF. The CDR3 DNA reads as TGTGCCAGCAGCCAACGACTGGGTTCCTACAATGAGCAGTTCTTC.